Listed below are T cell receptor beta chains from one sample, sequenced in a study of blood T cells in healthy people across ages. TCRdb called the 5' RACE reads again in MiXCR, with one record for every CDR3 protein. This table has approximately 700,000 distinct CDR3 sequences, approximately 30% appearing once. Sequencing was performed on blood. Source of these receptors: a woman older than 75 in good health. Each CDR3 is given with its conserved first and last residue. Each record gives: CDR3 protein, V gene, clone size, J gene. Expanded clones get a size class; other rows say once, few or many, or leave the size out.

cdr3_aa: CSAEPGPGTDTQYF; v_call: TRBV20-1; clone_size: NA; j_call: TRBJ2-3
cdr3_aa: CASSLSVNSGLLPNEQFF; v_call: TRBV7-3; clone_size: many; j_call: TRBJ2-1
cdr3_aa: CASGLDRGPYNGQFF; v_call: TRBV5-1; clone_size: NA; j_call: TRBJ2-1
cdr3_aa: CASRDTNTDTQYF; v_call: TRBV6-5; clone_size: many; j_call: TRBJ2-3
cdr3_aa: CASSPESLAGVLNNEQFF; v_call: TRBV3-1; clone_size: many; j_call: TRBJ2-1
cdr3_aa: CASSRAGSSTGELFF; v_call: TRBV6-5; clone_size: many; j_call: TRBJ2-2
cdr3_aa: CASRITGGSGANVLTF; v_call: TRBV7-9; clone_size: many; j_call: TRBJ2-6
cdr3_aa: CATSDPDKTYEQYF; v_call: TRBV24-1; clone_size: few; j_call: TRBJ2-7
cdr3_aa: CSGRGDRGGGPLHF; v_call: TRBV20-1; clone_size: few; j_call: TRBJ1-6
cdr3_aa: CASSLVFQNSGANVLTF; v_call: TRBV5-5; clone_size: many; j_call: TRBJ2-6
cdr3_aa: CASSPGQGNSPLHF; v_call: TRBV12-3/TRBV12-4; clone_size: many; j_call: TRBJ1-6
cdr3_aa: CSARDPQGFYEQYF; v_call: TRBV20-1; clone_size: NA; j_call: TRBJ2-7
cdr3_aa: CASSQDRGNYGYTF; v_call: TRBV4-2; clone_size: many; j_call: TRBJ1-2
cdr3_aa: CASRQGTGGASGANVLTF; v_call: TRBV6-2/TRBV6-3; clone_size: many; j_call: TRBJ2-6
cdr3_aa: CASSLAVTANYGYTF; v_call: TRBV5-4; clone_size: NA; j_call: TRBJ1-2
cdr3_aa: CSARRGHQETQYF; v_call: TRBV20-1; clone_size: many; j_call: TRBJ2-5
cdr3_aa: CASSLGPGSYEQFF; v_call: TRBV7-6; clone_size: many; j_call: TRBJ2-1
cdr3_aa: CSANQALSGNTIYF; v_call: TRBV20-1; clone_size: NA; j_call: TRBJ1-3
cdr3_aa: CASSLLADNQPQHF; v_call: TRBV27; clone_size: few; j_call: TRBJ1-5
cdr3_aa: CASSAADRAGANVLTF; v_call: TRBV5-1; clone_size: many; j_call: TRBJ2-6
cdr3_aa: CSAPVGSGGRPTDAQYF; v_call: TRBV20-1; clone_size: NA; j_call: TRBJ2-3
cdr3_aa: CASSLRGRGTQYF; v_call: TRBV7-2; clone_size: NA; j_call: NA
cdr3_aa: CASSHSGRAGSYEQYF; v_call: TRBV12-3/TRBV12-4; clone_size: few; j_call: TRBJ2-7
cdr3_aa: CASRQGGQTTETQYF; v_call: TRBV5-1; clone_size: many; j_call: TRBJ2-5
cdr3_aa: CSALLRGQETQYF; v_call: TRBV20-1; clone_size: NA; j_call: TRBJ2-5
cdr3_aa: CASRPGIATDTQYF; v_call: TRBV12-3/TRBV12-4; clone_size: many; j_call: TRBJ2-3
cdr3_aa: CASTGNYEQYF; v_call: TRBV10-2; clone_size: many; j_call: TRBJ2-7
cdr3_aa: CASSSSPPDTQYF; v_call: TRBV27; clone_size: many; j_call: TRBJ2-3
cdr3_aa: CASSLDRIGVEQYF; v_call: TRBV6-2/TRBV6-3; clone_size: many; j_call: TRBJ2-7